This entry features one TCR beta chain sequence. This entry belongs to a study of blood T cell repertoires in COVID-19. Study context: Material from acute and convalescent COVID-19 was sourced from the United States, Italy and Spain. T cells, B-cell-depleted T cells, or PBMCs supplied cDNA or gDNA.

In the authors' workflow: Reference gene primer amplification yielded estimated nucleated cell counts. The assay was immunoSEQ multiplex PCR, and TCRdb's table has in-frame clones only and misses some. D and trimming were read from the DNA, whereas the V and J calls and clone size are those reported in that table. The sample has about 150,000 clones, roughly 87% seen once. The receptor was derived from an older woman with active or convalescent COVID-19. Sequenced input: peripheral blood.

CDR3 nucleotides: TGTGCCAGCTCACCACGTGACTGGGACAGGGCCTCCGAGCAGTACTTC. Its protein product is CASSPRDWDRASEQYF. This rearrangement joins TRBV18 to TRBJ2-7; TRBD1 agrees at 9 bases. Germline loops: CDR1 KGHSH, CDR2 LQKENI. There are 16 residues in the CDR3. The V gene end was trimmed by 1 base and the J gene end by 6 bases; junction bases not matched to a gene: 10.